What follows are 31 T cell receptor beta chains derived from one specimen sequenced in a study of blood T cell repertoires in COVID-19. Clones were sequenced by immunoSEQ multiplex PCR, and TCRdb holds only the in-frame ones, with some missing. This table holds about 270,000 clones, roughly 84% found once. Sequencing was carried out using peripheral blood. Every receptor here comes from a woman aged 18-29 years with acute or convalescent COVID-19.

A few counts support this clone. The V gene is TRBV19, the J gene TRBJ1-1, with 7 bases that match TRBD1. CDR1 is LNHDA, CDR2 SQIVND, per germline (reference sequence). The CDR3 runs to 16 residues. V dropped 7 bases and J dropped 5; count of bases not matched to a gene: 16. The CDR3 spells CASIKAQGSQGTEAFF. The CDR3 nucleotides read TGTGCCAGTATAAAAGCTCAGGGTTCACAGGGGACTGAAGCTTTCTTT.

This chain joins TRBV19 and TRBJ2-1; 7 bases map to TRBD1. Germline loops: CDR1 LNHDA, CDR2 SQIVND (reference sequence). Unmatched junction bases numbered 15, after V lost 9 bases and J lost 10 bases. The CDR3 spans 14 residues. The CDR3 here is CASTPRQGKEEQFF. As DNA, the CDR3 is TGTGCCAGCACCCCCAGACAGGGAAAGGAGGAGCAGTTCTTC.

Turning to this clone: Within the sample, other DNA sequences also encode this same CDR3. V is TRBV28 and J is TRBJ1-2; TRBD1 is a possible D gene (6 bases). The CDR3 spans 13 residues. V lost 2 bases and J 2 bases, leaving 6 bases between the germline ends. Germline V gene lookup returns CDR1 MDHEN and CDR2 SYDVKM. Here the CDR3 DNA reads TGTGCCAGCAGTTTAGGACAGAACTATGGCTACACCTTC. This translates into CASSLGQNYGYTF.

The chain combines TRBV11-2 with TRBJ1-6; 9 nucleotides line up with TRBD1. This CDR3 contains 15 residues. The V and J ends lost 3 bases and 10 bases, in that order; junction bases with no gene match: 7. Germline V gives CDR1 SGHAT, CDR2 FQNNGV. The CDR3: CASSFVQGARSPLHF. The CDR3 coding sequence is TGTGCCAGCAGCTTTGTACAGGGGGCAAGGTCACCCCTCCACTTT.

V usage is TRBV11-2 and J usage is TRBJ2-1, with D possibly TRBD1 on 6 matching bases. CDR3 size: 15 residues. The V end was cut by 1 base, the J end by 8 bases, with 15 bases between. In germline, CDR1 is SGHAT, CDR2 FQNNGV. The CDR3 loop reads CASSLVPGEGDEQFF. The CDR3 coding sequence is TGTGCCAGCAGCTTAGTCCCAGGTGAGGGGGATGAGCAGTTCTTC.

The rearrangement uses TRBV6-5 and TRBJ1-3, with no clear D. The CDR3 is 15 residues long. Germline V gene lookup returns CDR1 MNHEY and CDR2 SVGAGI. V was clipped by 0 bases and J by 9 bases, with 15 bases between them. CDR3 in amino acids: CASSYSNQVVGTIYF. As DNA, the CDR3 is TGTGCCAGCAGTTACTCGAACCAGGTGGTCGGCACCATATATTTT.

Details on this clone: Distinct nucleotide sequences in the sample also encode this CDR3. This CDR3 is CASSVGGGDEQYF. The CDR3 DNA sequence: TGTGCCAGCAGCGTAGGCGGAGGGGACGAGCAGTACTTC. This chain uses TRBV9 with TRBJ2-7; tentatively, D is TRBD2 (6 bases). This CDR3 has 13 amino acids. Trimming removed 0 bases from V and 5 bases from J, with 9 bases in between. CDR1 is SGDLS, CDR2 YYNGEE, per germline.

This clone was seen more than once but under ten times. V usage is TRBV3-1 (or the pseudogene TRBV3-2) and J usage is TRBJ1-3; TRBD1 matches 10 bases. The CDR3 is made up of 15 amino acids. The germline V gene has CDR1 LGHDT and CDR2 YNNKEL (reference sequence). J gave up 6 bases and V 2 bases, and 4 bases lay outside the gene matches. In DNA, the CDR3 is TGTGCCAGCAGCCAAACCGGGACAGGGGCAAACACCATATATTTT. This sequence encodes CASSQTGTGANTIYF.

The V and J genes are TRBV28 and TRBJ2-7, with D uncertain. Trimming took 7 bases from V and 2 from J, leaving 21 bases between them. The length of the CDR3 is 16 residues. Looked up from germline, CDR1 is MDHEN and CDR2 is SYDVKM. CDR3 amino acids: CASTGPGPALTYEQYF. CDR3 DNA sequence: TGTGCCAGCACTGGGCCCGGTCCCGCCCTAACCTACGAGCAGTACTTC.

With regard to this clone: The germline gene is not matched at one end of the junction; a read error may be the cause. CDR3 coding DNA: TGTGCCAGCAGCTTATCCACAGATTCGAGTTACAATGGGCAGTTCTTC. Residues: CASSLSTDSSYNGQFF. This chain uses TRBV11-2 with TRBJ2-1, with unresolved D. The CDR3 has 16 residues. In germline, CDR1 is SGHAT, CDR2 FQNNGV.

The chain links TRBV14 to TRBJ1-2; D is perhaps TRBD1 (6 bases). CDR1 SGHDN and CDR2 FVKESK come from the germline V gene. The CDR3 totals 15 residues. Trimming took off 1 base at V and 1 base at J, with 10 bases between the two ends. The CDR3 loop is CASSQGAGVNYGYTF. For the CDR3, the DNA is TGTGCCAGCAGCCAAGGCGCAGGGGTTAACTATGGCTACACCTTC.

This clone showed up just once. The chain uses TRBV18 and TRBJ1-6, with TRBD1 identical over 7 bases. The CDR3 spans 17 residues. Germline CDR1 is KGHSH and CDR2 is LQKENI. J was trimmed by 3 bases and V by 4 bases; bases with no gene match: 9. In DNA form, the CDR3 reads TGTGCCAGCTCACGAGGACAGGCCACAATCTATAATTCACCCCTCCACTTT. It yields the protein CASSRGQATIYNSPLHF.

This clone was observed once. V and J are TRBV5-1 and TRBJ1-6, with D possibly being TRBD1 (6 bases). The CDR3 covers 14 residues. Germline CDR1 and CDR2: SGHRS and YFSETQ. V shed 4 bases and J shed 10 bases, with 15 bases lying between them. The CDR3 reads CASSNDRPGSPLHF. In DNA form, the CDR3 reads TGCGCCAGCAGCAACGACAGGCCGGGGTCACCCCTCCACTTT.

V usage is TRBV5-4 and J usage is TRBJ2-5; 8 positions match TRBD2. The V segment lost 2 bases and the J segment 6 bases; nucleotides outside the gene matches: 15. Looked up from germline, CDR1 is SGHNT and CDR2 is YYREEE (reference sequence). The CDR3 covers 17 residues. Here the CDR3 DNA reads TGTGCCAGCAGCTTTCCATCGGGAGCGGGAGCAAAGAAGACCCAGTACTTC. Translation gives CASSFPSGAGAKKTQYF.

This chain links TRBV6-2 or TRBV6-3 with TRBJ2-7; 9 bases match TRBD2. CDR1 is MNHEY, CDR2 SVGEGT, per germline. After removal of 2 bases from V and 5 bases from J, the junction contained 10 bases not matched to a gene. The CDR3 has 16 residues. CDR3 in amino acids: CASSYPRAGGPDEQYF. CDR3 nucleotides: TGTGCCAGCAGTTACCCAAGGGCGGGAGGGCCCGACGAGCAGTACTTC.

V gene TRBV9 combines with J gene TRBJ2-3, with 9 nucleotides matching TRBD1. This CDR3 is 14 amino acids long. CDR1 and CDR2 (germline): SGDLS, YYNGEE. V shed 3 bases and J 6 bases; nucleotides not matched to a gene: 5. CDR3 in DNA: TGTGCCAGCAGCGAGGACAGGGGAAGGGATACGCAGTATTTT. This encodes CASSEDRGRDTQYF.

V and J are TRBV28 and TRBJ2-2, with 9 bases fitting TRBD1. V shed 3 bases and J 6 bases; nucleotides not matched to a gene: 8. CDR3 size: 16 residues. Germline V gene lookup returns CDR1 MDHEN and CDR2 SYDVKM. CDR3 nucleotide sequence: TGTGCCAGCAGTTTGGGAGGGACAGGGAGTTCCGGGGAGCTGTTTTTT. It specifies CASSLGGTGSSGELFF. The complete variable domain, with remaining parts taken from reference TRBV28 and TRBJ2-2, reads DVKVTQSSRYLVKRTGEKVFLECVQDMDHENMFWYRQDPGLGLRLIYFSYDVKMKEKGDIPEGYSVSREKKERFSLILESASTNQTSMYLCASSLGGTGSSGELFFGEGSRLTVL.

The DNA for the CDR3 is TGTGCCAGCAGCGTAGAGGGCAGGGGGGCCTATGGCTACACCTTC. This gives the protein CASSVEGRGAYGYTF. This chain links TRBV9 with TRBJ1-2; 7 nucleotides line up with TRBD1. Unmatched junction bases numbered 6, after V lost 0 bases and J lost 4 bases. The CDR3 is made up of 15 amino acids. Germline loops: CDR1 SGDLS, CDR2 YYNGEE.

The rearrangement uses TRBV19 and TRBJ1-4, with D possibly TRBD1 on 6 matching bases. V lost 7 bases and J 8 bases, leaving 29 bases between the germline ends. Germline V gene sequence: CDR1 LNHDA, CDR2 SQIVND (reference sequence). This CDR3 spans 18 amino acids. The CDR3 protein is CASMGFRGTGDQGEKLFF. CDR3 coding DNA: TGTGCCAGTATGGGTTTCAGGGGAACTGGGGATCAAGGAGAAAAACTGTTTTTT.

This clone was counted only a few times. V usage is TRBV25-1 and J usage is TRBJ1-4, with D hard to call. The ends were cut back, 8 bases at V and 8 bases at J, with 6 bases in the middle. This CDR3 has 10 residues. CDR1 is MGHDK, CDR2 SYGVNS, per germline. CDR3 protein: CASRHEKLFF. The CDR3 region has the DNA TGTGCCAGCCGACACGAAAAACTGTTTTTT.

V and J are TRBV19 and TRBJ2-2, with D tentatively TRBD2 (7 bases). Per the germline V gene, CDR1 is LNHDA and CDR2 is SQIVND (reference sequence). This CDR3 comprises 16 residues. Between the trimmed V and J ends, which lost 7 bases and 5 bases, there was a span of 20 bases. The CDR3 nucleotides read TGTGCCAGTATCGACATTAGGGGGAGGGATACCGGGGAGCTGTTTTTT. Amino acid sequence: CASIDIRGRDTGELFF. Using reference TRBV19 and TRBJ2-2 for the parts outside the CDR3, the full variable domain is DGGITQSPKYLFRKEGQNVTLSCEQNLNHDAMYWYRQDPGQGLRLIYYSQIVNDFQKGDIAEGYSVSREKKESFPLTVTSAQKNPTAFYLCASIDIRGRDTGELFFGEGSRLTVL.

In nucleotides, the CDR3 is TGTGCCAGCAGCTTCACTAGCGGGCGGTACAATGAGCAGTTCTTC. Its translation is CASSFTSGRYNEQFF. This chain links TRBV5-6 with TRBJ2-1; 9 bases map to TRBD2. The CDR3 length is 15 residues. V shed 2 bases and J 4 bases; nucleotides not matched to a gene: 4. Germline V gene data show CDR1 as SGHDT and CDR2 as YYEEEE. Supplemented by reference TRBV5-6 and TRBJ2-1, the full variable domain reads DAGVTQSPTHLIKTRGQQVTLRCSPKSGHDTVSWYQQALGQGPQFIFQYYEEEERQRGNFPDRFSGHQFPNYSSELNVNALLLGDSALYLCASSFTSGRYNEQFFGPGTRLTVL.

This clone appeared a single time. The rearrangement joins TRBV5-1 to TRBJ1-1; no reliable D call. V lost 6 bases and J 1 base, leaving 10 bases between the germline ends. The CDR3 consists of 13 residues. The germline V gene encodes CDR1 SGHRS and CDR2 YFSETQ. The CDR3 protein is CASTVGENTEAFF. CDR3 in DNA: TGCGCCAGCACCGTGGGAGAGAACACTGAAGCTTTCTTT.

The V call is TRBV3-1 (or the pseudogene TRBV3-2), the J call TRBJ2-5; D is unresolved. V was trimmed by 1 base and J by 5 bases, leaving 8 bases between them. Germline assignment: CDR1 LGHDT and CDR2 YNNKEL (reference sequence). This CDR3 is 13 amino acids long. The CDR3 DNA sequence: TGTGCCAGCAGCCAAGCTGTTCCTGAGACCCAGTACTTC. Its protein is CASSQAVPETQYF.

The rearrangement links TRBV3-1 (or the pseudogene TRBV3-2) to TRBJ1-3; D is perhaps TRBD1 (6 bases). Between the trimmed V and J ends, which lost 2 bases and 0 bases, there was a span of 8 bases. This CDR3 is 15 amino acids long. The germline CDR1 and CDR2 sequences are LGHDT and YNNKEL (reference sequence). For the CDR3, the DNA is TGTGCCAGCAGCCAATCAGGGGTCTCTGGAAACACCATATATTTT. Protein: CASSQSGVSGNTIYF.

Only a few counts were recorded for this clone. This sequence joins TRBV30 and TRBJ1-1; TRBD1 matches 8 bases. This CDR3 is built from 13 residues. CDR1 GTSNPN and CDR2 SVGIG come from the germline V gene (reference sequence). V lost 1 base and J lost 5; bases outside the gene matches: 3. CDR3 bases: TGTGCCTGGAGTGAGACAGGGGATACTGAAGCTTTCTTT. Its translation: CAWSETGDTEAFF.

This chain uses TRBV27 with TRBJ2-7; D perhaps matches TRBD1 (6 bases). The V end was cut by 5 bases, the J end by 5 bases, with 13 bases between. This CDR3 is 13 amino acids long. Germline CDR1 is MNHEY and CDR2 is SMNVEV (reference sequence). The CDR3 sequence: CASSVDRWNEQYF. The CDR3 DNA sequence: TGTGCCAGCAGTGTTGACAGGTGGAACGAGCAGTACTTC.

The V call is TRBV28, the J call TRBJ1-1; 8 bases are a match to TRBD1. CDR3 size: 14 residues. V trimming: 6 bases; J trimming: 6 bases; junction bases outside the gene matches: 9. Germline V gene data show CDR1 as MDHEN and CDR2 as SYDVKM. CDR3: CASSSDRAMAEAFF. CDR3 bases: TGTGCCAGCAGCTCGGACAGGGCGATGGCTGAAGCTTTCTTT.

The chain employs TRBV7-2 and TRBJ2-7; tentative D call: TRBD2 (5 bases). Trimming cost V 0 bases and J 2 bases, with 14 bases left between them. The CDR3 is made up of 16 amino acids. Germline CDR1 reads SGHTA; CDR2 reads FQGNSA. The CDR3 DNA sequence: TGTGCCAGCAGCTTAGCGTCTTGGGAGCAACCCTACGAGCAGTACTTC. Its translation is CASSLASWEQPYEQYF.

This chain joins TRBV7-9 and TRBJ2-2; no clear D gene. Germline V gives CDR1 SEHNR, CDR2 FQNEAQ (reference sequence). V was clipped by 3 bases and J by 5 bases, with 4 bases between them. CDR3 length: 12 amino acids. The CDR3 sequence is CASSFSTGELFF. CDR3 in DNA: TGTGCCAGCAGCTTTAGTACCGGGGAGCTGTTTTTT. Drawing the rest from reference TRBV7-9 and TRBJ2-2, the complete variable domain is DTGVSQNPRHKITKRGQNVTFRCDPISEHNRLYWYRQTLGQGPEFLTYFQNEAQLEKSRLLSDRFSAERPKGSFSTLEIQRTEQGDSAMYLCASSFSTGELFFGEGSRLTVL.

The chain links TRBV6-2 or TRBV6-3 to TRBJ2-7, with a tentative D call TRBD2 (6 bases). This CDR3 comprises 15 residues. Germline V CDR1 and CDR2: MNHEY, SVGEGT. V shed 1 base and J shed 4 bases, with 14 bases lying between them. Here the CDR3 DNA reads TGTGCCAGCAGTTACTTCGGGAGAGTGGGTTACGAGCAGTACTTC. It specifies CASSYFGRVGYEQYF.